This T cell receptor beta chain came from a study of T-cell memory formation after mild COVID-19. One entry per CDR3 protein, called by TCRdb with MiXCR from the 5' RACE reads. Here the sample spans roughly 130,000 distinct CDR3 sequences, roughly 6.2% being singletons. The CDR3 is 14 residues long. Between the trimmed V and J ends, which lost 2 bases and 6 bases, there was a span of 14 bases. This clonotype was observed a handful of times. Sequenced input: PBMCs or a T cell subset sorted from them (not recorded which). The receptor was derived from an adult woman who had mild COVID-19 (a few samples of this study predate the infection). Cell type and time point are not known. This chain uses TRBV12-3 or TRBV12-4 with TRBJ2-7; the D gene is possibly TRBD2 (6 bases). The DNA for the CDR3 is TGTGCCAGCAGTTTAACAGCGGGCGGTGGCGAGCAGTACTTC. It is translated as CASSLTAGGGEQYF.